This is a list of T cell receptor beta chains from one sample in a study of blood T cell repertoires in COVID-19. Sequenced by immunoSEQ multiplex PCR; TCRdb stores in-frame clones only, minus some. The table has some 150,000 clones, 80% to 90% seen once. The specimen was peripheral blood. All receptors derive from a woman between 35 and 50 years old with acute or convalescent COVID-19. Each CDR3 is given with its conserved first and last residue. A D gene is named only where the DNA matches it firmly. For some rows the clone size is stated as once, few or many, or as a class when expanded; others skip it.

TGTGCCACCAGCAGAGATAGCAACATCATCAATGAGCAGTTCTTC CATSRDSNIINEQFF TRBJ2-1 TRBV15 . .
TGTGCGCCTCCAGGAGTGTGGACAGGGACTAACTATGGCTACACCTTC CAPPGVWTGTNYGYTF TRBJ1-2 TRBV27 TRBD1 .
TGTGCCAGCACTTTTTTAGCGAACACCGGGGAGCTGTTTTTT CASTFLANTGELFF TRBJ2-2 TRBV28 . .
TGTGCCAGCAGCACGACAGGGATCCCTACAGATACGCAGTATTTT CASSTTGIPTDTQYF TRBJ2-3 TRBV7-3 TRBD1 .
TGTGCCTGGAGGCCAGGGGGCAGAATGGACAATCAGCCCCAGCATTTT CAWRPGGRMDNQPQHF TRBJ1-5 TRBV30 TRBD1 .
TGTGCCAGCAGACCGAATAGCGGGAGGGGCAATGAGCAGTTCTTC CASRPNSGRGNEQFF TRBJ2-1 TRBV6-5 TRBD2 few
TGTGCCAGTAGTCCTGACAGGGGATACACAGATACGCAGTATTTT CASSPDRGYTDTQYF TRBJ2-3 TRBV19 TRBD1 .
TGTGCCAGCAGCCGAGGATCGCATGGCTACACCTTC CASSRGSHGYTF TRBJ1-2 TRBV28 . .
TGCGCCAGCAGCCAAGCGATTGGGGACAGGGTAGTTGGCTACACCTTC CASSQAIGDRVVGYTF TRBJ1-2 TRBV4-1 TRBD1 .
TGTGCCAGCAGCCAAGATGTGTGGGACAGCACTATTTATGGCTACACCTTC CASSQDVWDSTIYGYTF TRBJ1-2 TRBV3-1/TRBV3-2 TRBD1 .
TGCGCCAGCAGCTTGGGGGTACAGGTAGAACAAGAGACCCAGTACTTC CASSLGVQVEQETQYF TRBJ2-5 TRBV5-1 . .
TGTGCCAGCAGTTGGGGAGGGAGGCAAAAACTGTTTTTT CASSWGGRQKLFF TRBJ1-4 TRBV27 . .
TGTGCCAGCAGCCGGGACAGATACAATGAGCAGTTCTTC CASSRDRYNEQFF TRBJ2-1 TRBV5-6 TRBD1 .
TGTGCCAGTAGTTCCTCGGGACAGGTCTTCGGGGAGACCCAGTACTTC CASSSSGQVFGETQYF TRBJ2-5 TRBV19 TRBD1 .
TGTGCCAGCAGCTGGGGGTTGAGGACAGGGGGTAGTCAGCCCCAGCATTTT CASSWGLRTGGSQPQHF TRBJ1-5 TRBV7-8 TRBD1 once
TGTGCCAGCAGTAGACAGGCGGGCAATGAGCAGTTCTTC CASSRQAGNEQFF TRBJ2-1 TRBV9 . .
TGCGCCAGCAGCCCAGAGGCAGGGTTATTCCTTGCCTCTGGGGCCAACGTCCTGACTTTC CASSPEAGLFLASGANVLTF TRBJ2-6 TRBV5-1 . .
TGTGCCAGCAGGCCCGGGACAGAGAATGAAAAACTGTTTTTT CASRPGTENEKLFF TRBJ1-4 TRBV7-2 TRBD1 .
TGTGCCTGGAGTGGCCTTACAGGGCGGCAAGAGACCCAGTACTTC CAWSGLTGRQETQYF TRBJ2-5 TRBV30 . .
TGTGCCTGGAGTGTACCCAGGGTAGAGAATTCACCCCTCCACTTT CAWSVPRVENSPLHF TRBJ1-6 TRBV30 . .
TGTGCCAGCAGTTTGGAGGGAAGTGCCAAAAACATTCAGTACTTC CASSLEGSAKNIQYF TRBJ2-4 TRBV28 . .
TGCGCCAGCAGAAGTGCGCAGGGTGGCGCCGGGGAGCTGTTTTTT CASRSAQGGAGELFF TRBJ2-2 TRBV4-1 . .
TGTGCCAGCAGTTTATTGGTATCCAGGGAAGGAATGGGCAATCAGCCCCAGCATTTT CASSLLVSREGMGNQPQHF TRBJ1-5 TRBV28 . .
TGTGCCAGCAACTCTAGGGACAGGGACCACTACGAGCAGTACTTC CASNSRDRDHYEQYF TRBJ2-7 TRBV5-4 TRBD1 .
TGCAGCGTGGGACAGGGACCCGGGGAGCTGTTTTTT CSVGQGPGELFF TRBJ2-2 TRBV29-1 TRBD1 .
TGTGCTAGCAGCTTAGGAGGCGCGGTGGAAGAGACCCAGTACTTC CASSLGGAVEETQYF TRBJ2-5 TRBV7-7 . .
TGCGCCAGCAGCTTGGTAATTCACCAGGGATACGAGCAGTACTTC CASSLVIHQGYEQYF TRBJ2-7 TRBV5-1 . .
TGTGCCAGCATCGAACAGATTGGAAACACCATATATTTT CASIEQIGNTIYF TRBJ1-3 TRBV2 . .